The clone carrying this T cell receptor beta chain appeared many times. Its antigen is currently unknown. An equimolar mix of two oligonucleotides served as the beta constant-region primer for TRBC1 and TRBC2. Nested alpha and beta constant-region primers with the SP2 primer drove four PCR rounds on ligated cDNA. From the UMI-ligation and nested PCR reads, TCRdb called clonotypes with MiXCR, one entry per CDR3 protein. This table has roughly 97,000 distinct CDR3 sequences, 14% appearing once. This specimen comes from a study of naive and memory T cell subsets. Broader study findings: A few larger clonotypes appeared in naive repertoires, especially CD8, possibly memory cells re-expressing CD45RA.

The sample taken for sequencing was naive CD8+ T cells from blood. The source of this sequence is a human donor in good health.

The CDR3 reads CASSFEENIQYF. Written as DNA, the CDR3 is TGTGCCAGCAGTTTTGAAGAAAACATTCAGTACTTC. The chain uses TRBV12-3 or TRBV12-4 and TRBJ2-4, with D unresolved. Trimming cost V 3 bases and J 5 bases, with 5 bases left between them. The CDR3 totals 12 residues.